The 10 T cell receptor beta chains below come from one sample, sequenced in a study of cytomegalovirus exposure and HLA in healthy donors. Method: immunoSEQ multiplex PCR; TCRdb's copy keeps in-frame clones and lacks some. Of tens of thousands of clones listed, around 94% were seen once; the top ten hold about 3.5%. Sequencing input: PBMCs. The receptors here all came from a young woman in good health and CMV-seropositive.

The CDR3 DNA sequence: TGTGCCAGCAGTTTGGGCGCGTCCAACTATGGCTACACCTTC. This codes for CASSLGASNYGYTF. J is TRBJ1-2 and V is TRBV6-5, with unresolved D. V was cut by 4 bases and J by 2 bases, with 11 bases left in between. This CDR3 is built from 14 residues. Germline CDR1 and CDR2: MNHEY and SVGAGI.

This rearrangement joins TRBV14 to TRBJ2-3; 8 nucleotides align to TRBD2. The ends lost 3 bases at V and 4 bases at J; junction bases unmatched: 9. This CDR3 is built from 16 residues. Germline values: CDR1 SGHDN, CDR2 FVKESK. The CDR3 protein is CASSQGGTSGADTQYF. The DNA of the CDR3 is TGTGCCAGCAGCCAGGGAGGAACTAGCGGCGCAGATACGCAGTATTTT. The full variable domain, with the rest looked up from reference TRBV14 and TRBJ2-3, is EAGVTQFPSHSVIEKGQTVTLRCDPISGHDNLYWYRRVMGKEIKFLLHFVKESKQDESGMPNNRFLAERTGGTYSTLKVQPAELEDSGVYFCASSQGGTSGADTQYFGPGTRLTVL.

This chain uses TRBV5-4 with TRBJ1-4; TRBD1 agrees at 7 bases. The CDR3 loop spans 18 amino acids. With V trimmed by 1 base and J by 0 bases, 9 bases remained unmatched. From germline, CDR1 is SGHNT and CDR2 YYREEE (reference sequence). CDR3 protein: CASSLSVQGGPTNEKLFF. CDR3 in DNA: TGTGCCAGCAGCTTGTCGGTGCAGGGGGGCCCAACTAATGAAAAACTGTTTTTT. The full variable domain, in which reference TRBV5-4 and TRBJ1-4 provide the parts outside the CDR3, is ETGVTQSPTHLIKTRGQQVTLRCSSQSGHNTVSWYQQALGQGPQFIFQYYREEENGRGNFPPRFSGLQFPNYSSELNVNALELDDSALYLCASSLSVQGGPTNEKLFFGSGTQLSVL.

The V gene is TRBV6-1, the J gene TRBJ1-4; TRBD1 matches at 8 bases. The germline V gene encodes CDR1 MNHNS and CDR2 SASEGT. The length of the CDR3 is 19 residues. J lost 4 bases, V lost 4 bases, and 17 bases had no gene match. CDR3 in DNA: TGTGCCAGCAGTGGGGGGACAGGAGGCAGACGGGCGTTTAATGAAAAACTGTTTTTT. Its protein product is CASSGGTGGRRAFNEKLFF.

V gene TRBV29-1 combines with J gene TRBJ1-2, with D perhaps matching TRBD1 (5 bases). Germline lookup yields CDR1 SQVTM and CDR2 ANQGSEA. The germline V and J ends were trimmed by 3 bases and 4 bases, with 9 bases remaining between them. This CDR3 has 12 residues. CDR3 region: CSVEWQGYGYTF. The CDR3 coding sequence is TGCAGCGTTGAGTGGCAGGGCTATGGCTACACCTTC.

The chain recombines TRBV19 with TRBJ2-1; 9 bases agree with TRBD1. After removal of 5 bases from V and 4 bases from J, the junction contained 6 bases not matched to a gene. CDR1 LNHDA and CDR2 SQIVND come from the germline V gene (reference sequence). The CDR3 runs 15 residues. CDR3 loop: CASSWGTGTYNEQFF. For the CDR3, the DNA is TGTGCCAGTAGTTGGGGGACAGGGACATACAATGAGCAGTTCTTC.

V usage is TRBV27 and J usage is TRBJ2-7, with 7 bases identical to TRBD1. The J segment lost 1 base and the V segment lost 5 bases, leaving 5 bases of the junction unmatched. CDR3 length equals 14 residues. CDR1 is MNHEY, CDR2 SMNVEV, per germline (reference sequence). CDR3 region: CASSNRGSSYEQYF. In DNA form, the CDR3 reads TGTGCCAGCAGTAACAGGGGATCTTCCTACGAGCAGTACTTC.

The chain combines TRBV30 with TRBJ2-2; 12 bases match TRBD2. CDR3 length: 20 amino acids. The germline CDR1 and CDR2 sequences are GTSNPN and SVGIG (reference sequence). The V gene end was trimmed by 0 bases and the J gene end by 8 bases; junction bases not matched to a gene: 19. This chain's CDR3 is CAWSVRISMRLAGEGGELFF. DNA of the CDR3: TGTGCCTGGAGTGTACGCATTTCGATGAGACTAGCGGGAGAGGGGGGGGAGCTGTTTTTT. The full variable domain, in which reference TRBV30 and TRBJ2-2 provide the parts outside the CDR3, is SQTIHQWPATLVQPVGSPLSLECTVEGTSNPNLYWYRQAAGRGLQLLFYSVGIGQISSEVPQNLSASRPQDRQFILSSKKLLLSDSGFYLCAWSVRISMRLAGEGGELFFGEGSRLTVL.

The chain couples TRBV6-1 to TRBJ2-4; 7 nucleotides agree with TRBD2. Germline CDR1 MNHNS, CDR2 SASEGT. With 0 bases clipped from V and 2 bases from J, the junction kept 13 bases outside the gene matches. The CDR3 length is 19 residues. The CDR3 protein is CASSEAGMGGRDTKNIQYF. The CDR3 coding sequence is TGTGCCAGCAGTGAAGCCGGGATGGGAGGGCGTGACACCAAAAACATTCAGTACTTC.

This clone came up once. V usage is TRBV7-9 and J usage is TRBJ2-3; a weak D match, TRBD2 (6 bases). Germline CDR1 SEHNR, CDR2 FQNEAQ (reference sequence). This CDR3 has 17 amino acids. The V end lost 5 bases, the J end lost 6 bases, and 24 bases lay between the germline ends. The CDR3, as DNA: TGTGCCAGCAGCCCTATTGGGGCGGGGTTAGAGGGCGATACGCAGTATTTT. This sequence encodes CASSPIGAGLEGDTQYF.